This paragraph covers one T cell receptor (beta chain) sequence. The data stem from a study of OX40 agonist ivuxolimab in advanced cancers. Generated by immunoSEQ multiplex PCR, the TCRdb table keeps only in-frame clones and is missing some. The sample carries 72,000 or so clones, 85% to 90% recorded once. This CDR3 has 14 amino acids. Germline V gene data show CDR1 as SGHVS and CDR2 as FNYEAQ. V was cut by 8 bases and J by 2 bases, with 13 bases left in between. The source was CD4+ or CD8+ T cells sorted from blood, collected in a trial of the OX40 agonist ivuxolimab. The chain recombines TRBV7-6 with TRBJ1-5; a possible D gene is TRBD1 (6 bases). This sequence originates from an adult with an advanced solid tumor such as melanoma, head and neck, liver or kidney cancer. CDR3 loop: CASGRGKGNQPQHF. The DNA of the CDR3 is TGTGCCAGCGGAAGGGGGAAGGGCAATCAGCCCCAGCATTTT.